Reported below is one T cell receptor (beta chain). Its antigen is not identified. Every isolated RNA sample was fully reverse transcribed, so sequencing captured expressed TCRB transcripts. Data came from immunoSEQ multiplex PCR; TCRdb stores just in-frame clones and leaves some out. Here the sample spans over 350,000 clones, more than 13% being singletons. V lost 1 base and J lost 2, with 12 bases in between. Germline CDR1 reads GTSNPN; CDR2 reads SVGIG (reference sequence). CDR3 length equals 15 residues. The sample belongs to a study of beta chain features in type 1 diabetes. Findings and caveats of the study: Moderate yet significant TCRB CDR3 shortening was seen in Type 1 diabetes patients in all four CD4+ subsets.

About 120 mL of blood, on average, came from one heparinised draw per donor. The receptor comes from a woman aged 18-35 years in good health. J is TRBJ2-1 and V is TRBV30; the D gene is possibly TRBD1 (5 bases). The sample comprised naive CD4+ T cells from blood. CDR3 DNA sequence: TGTGCCTGGAGTGAATTCAGGGTAACCTACAATGAGCAGTTCTTC. Translating it yields CAWSEFRVTYNEQFF.